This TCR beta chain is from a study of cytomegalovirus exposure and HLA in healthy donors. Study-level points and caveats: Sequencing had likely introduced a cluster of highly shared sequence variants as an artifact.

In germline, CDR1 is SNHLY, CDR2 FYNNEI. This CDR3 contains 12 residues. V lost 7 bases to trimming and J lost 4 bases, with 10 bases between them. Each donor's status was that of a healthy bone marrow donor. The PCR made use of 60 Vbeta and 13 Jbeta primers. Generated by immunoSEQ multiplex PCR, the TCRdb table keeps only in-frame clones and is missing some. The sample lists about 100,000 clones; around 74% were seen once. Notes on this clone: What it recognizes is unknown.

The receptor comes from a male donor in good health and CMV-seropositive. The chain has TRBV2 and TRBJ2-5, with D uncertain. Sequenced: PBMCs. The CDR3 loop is CASTASAETQYF. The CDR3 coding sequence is TGTGCCAGCACCGCGAGCGCAGAGACCCAGTACTTC.